This T cell receptor (beta chain) was sequenced during a study of T cell responses to AZD1222 COVID-19 vaccine. Study summary: Pooling covered second doses at about 4 or about 12 weeks.

Of note for this clone: Antigen: not known.

Study results and limitations: White British donors predominated, females outnumbered males, and clonal diversity was possibly underestimated. Only a handful of people who got AZD1222 tested seropositive at baseline. Within unmutated variant regions lay the reported targets of nearly half of spike-specific TCRs.

Sequenced by immunoSEQ multiplex PCR; TCRdb stores in-frame clones only, minus some. This sample has 84,000 or so clones, with roughly nine tenths found just once. With 3 bases clipped from V and 9 bases from J, the junction kept 4 bases outside the gene matches. CDR3 length: 14 amino acids. Germline V gene data show CDR1 as KGHSH and CDR2 as LQKENI. The source of this sequence is an adult in good health. The gene calls are TRBV18 and TRBJ1-6; the match to TRBD1 covers 8 bases. The material was peripheral blood, obtained on day 0 of AZD1222 vaccination. In DNA, the CDR3 is TGTGCCAGCTCACCTGGGACAGGACTTTCACCCCTCCACTTT. Translation: CASSPGTGLSPLHF.